This TCR beta chain appears in the sequencing data of a study of blood T cell repertoires in COVID-19. Study overall: From T cells, B-cell-depleted T cells, or PBMCs came the material, which was cDNA or gDNA.

Original processing notes: Using reference gene primer amplification, nucleated cell counts were estimated. The protocol was immunoSEQ multiplex PCR, while the TCRdb copy is restricted to in-frame clones and leaves out a portion. The V and J calls and clone size were taken over from that table, and D and trimming were inferred from the DNA. The repertoire consists of around 160,000 clones, with more than 80% occurring once and the leading ten covering roughly 2.8%. The origin of this receptor is a man in his sixties with acute or convalescent COVID-19. The sample consisted of peripheral blood.

DNA for the CDR3: TGTGCCAGCAGTTTTATCGGGGGGGGGTACAATGAGCAGTTCTTC. This gives the protein CASSFIGGGYNEQFF. This chain joins TRBV6-2 or TRBV6-3 and TRBJ2-1; 8 bases map to TRBD2. This CDR3 spans 15 amino acids. Looked up from germline, CDR1 is MNHEY and CDR2 is SVGEGT. V shed 4 bases and J 4 bases; nucleotides not matched to a gene: 6.